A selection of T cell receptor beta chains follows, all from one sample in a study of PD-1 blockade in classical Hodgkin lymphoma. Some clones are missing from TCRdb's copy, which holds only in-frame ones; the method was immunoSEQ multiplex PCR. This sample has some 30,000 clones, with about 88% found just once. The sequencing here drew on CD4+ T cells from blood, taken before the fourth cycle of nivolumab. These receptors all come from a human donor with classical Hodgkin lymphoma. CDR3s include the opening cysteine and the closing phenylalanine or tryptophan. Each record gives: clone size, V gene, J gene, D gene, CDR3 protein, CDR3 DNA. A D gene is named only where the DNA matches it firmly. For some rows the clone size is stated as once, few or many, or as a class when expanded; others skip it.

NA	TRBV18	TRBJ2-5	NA	CASQTQVYQETQYF	TGTGCCAGTCAGACCCAGGTGTACCAAGAGACCCAGTACTTC
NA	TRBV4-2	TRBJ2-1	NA	CASSQYRPSLSSYNEQFF	TGTGCCAGCAGCCAGTACCGGCCTTCCCTGAGCTCCTACAATGAGCAGTTCTTC
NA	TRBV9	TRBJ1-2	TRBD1	CASSVDRGFYGYTF	TGTGCCAGCAGCGTAGACAGGGGCTTCTATGGCTACACCTTC
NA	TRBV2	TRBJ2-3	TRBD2	CASSDTTDRLAQSTDTQYF	TGTGCCAGCAGTGACACCACTGACAGACTAGCCCAGAGCACAGATACGCAGTATTTT
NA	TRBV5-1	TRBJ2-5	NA	CASSLNSPGETQYF	TGCGCCAGCAGCTTGAACAGCCCGGGAGAGACCCAGTACTTC
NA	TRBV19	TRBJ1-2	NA	CASTRRGGSGYTF	TGTGCCAGTACCCGACGGGGAGGCTCAGGCTACACCTTC
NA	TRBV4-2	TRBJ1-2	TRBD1	CASSRSRQGVTTNYGYTF	TGTGCCAGCAGCCGCAGCCGACAGGGGGTGACTACTAACTATGGCTACACCTTC
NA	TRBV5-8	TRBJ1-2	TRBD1	CASSLGDRLDGYTF	TGTGCCAGCAGCTTGGGGGACAGGTTGGATGGCTACACCTTC
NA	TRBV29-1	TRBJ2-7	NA	CSVQGATGLTLHSYEQYF	TGCAGCGTCCAAGGTGCGACAGGCCTGACCCTTCACTCCTACGAGCAGTACTTC
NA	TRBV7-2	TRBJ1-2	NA	CASSLGTEYYGYTF	TGTGCCAGCAGCTTAGGGACGGAGTACTATGGCTACACCTTC
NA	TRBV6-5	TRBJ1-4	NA	CASSPRKANEKLFF	TGTGCCAGCAGCCCCAGGAAAGCTAATGAAAAACTGTTTTTT
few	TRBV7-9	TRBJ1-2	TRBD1	CASSPSFTRQGYGYTF	TGTGCCAGCAGCCCCTCGTTCACCAGACAGGGCTATGGCTACACCTTC
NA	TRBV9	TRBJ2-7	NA	CASSDDSYEQYF	TGTGCCAGCAGCGACGACAGTTACGAGCAGTACTTC
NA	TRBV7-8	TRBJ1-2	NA	CASSPRGGEGYGYTF	TGTGCCAGCAGCCCTAGAGGGGGGGAAGGCTATGGCTACACCTTC
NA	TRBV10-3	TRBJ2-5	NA	CAISLRGQETQYF	TGTGCCATCAGTCTCCGGGGTCAAGAGACCCAGTACTTC
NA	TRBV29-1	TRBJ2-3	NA	CSVVPTDTQYF	TGCAGCGTTGTTCCCACAGATACGCAGTATTTT
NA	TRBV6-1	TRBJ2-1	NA	CASRTNYNEQFF	TGTGCCAGCAGAACAAACTACAATGAGCAGTTCTTC
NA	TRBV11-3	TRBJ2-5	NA	CASSLDAGGETQYF	TGTGCCAGCAGCTTAGATGCCGGAGGGGAGACCCAGTACTTC
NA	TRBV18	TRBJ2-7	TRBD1	CASSPTGQEANEQYF	TGTGCCAGCTCACCCACCGGACAGGAGGCTAACGAGCAGTACTTC
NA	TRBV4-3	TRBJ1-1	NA	CASSLRNTEAFF	TGCGCCAGCAGCCTCAGGAACACTGAAGCTTTCTTT
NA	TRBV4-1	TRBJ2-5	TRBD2	CASSRTGGETQYF	TGCGCCAGCAGCCGGACGGGGGGGGAGACCCAGTACTTC
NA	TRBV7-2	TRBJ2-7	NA	CASSLSGQGAYEQYF	TGTGCCAGCAGCTTAAGTGGCCAGGGCGCGTACGAGCAGTACTTC
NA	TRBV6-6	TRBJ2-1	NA	CASSPQGPEQFF	TGTGCCAGCAGTCCGCAGGGTCCCGAGCAGTTCTTC
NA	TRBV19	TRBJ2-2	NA	CASSTPGQNTGELFF	TGTGCCAGTAGTACACCGGGACAGAACACCGGGGAGCTGTTTTTT
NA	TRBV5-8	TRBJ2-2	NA	CASSLVLGGAGELFF	TGTGCCAGCAGCTTGGTTTTGGGTGGAGCCGGGGAGCTGTTTTTT
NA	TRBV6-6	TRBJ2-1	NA	CASSPMVASGEQFF	TGTGCCAGCAGTCCAATGGTGGCGTCGGGGGAGCAGTTCTTC
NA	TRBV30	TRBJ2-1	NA	CAWSVLTNNEQFF	TGTGCCTGGAGTGTACTCACGAACAATGAGCAGTTCTTC
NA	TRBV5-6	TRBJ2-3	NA	CASSSSGRRPAQYF	TGTGCCAGCAGCTCCTCGGGACGGCGACCAGCGCAGTATTTT
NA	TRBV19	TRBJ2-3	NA	CASSIEARVIDTQYF	TGTGCCAGTAGTATAGAGGCACGGGTGATAGATACGCAGTATTTT
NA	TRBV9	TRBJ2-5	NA	CASSRGAWETQYF	TGTGCCAGCAGTCGGGGGGCATGGGAGACCCAGTACTTC
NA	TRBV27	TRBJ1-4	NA	CASSPGQTNEKLFF	TGTGCCAGCAGCCCCGGACAGACAAATGAAAAACTGTTTTTT
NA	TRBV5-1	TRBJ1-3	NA	CASSVNRESGNTIYF	TGCGCCAGCAGCGTGAACAGGGAGTCTGGAAACACCATATATTTT
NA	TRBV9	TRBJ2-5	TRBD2	CASRGLAGETQYF	TGTGCCAGCCGGGGACTAGCAGGGGAGACCCAGTACTTC
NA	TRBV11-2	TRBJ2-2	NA	CASSLAGGLNTGELFF	TGTGCCAGCAGCTTAGCAGGCGGGTTAAACACCGGGGAGCTGTTTTTT
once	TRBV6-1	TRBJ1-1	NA	CASSRVWITEAFF	TGTGCCAGCAGTCGAGTATGGATCACTGAAGCTTTCTTT
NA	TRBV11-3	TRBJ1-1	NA	CASSLNLGGLNTEAFF	TGTGCCAGCAGCCTCAACTTGGGTGGGTTGAACACTGAAGCTTTCTTT
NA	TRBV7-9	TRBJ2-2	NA	CASRKERLNTGELFF	TGTGCCAGCCGCAAGGAACGTCTAAACACCGGGGAGCTGTTTTTT
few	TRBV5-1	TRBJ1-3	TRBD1	CASSMRTGVVGNTIYF	TGCGCCAGCAGCATGAGGACAGGGGTTGTCGGAAACACCATATATTTT
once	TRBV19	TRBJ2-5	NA	CASSQRRGETQYF	TGTGCCAGTAGCCAGCGGCGGGGAGAGACCCAGTACTTC
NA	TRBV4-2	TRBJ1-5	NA	CASSQEKVQPQHF	TGTGCCAGCAGCCAAGAAAAGGTTCAGCCCCAGCATTTT
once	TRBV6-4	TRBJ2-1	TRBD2	CASSTSGGNEQFF	TGTGCCAGCAGTACCAGCGGGGGTAATGAGCAGTTCTTC
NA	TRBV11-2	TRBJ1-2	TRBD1	CASSLGTGGRYGYTF	TGTGCCAGCAGCTTAGGTACAGGGGGGAGGTATGGCTACACCTTC
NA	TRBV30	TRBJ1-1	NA	CAWSRQTNTEAFF	TGTGCCTGGAGTCGGCAGACGAACACTGAAGCTTTCTTT
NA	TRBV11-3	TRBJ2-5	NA	CASSLGGAQETQYF	TGTGCCAGCAGCTTAGGAGGGGCCCAAGAGACCCAGTACTTC
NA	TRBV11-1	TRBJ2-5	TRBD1	CASSQTGARETQYF	TGTGCCAGCAGCCAGACAGGGGCGCGGGAGACCCAGTACTTC
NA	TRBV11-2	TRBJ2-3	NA	CASSLLSRWTEYF	TGTGCCAGCAGCTTGCTGTCCCGCTGGACCGAGTATTTT
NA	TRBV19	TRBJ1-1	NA	CASSIDPGAGEAFF	TGTGCCAGTAGTATAGATCCCGGGGCAGGGGAAGCTTTCTTT
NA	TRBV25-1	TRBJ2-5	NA	CASKGWAKETQYF	TGTGCCAGCAAGGGGTGGGCTAAAGAGACCCAGTACTTC